This T cell receptor (beta chain) appears in the sequencing data of a study of vaccination effects on CD4 cells after COVID-19. The CDR3 contains 13 residues. CDR1 and CDR2 (germline): LNHDA, SQIVND (reference sequence). V lost 6 bases to trimming and J lost 2 bases; unmatched junction nucleotides: 2. About this clone: Antigen: not known.

Before sequencing took place, the ViraFEST assay used viral peptide pools to expand antigen-specific CD4+ T cells. Culture lasted around eleven days before CD4+ T cell isolation. Every participant took two doses of the BNT162b2 or mRNA-1273 vaccine. Recipients of the vaccine had no prior SARS-CoV-2 infection and negative nucleocapsid antibodies. Study-level results: Late in the post-vaccination period, infection-induced and vaccine-induced clones underwent marked clonal contraction.

The repertoire was sequenced with immunoSEQ multiplex PCR; TCRdb's copy has only in-frame clones and lacks some. The repertoire includes about 66,000 clones, 76% of them detected once, and 0.8% to 1% sits in the top ten. The TCR was taken from a human donor who received a COVID-19 vaccine. J is TRBJ2-5 and V is TRBV19; TRBD2 matches 8 bases. The sample in question was CD4+ T cells from PBMCs cultured with HCoV-OC43 spike peptides, obtained after COVID-19 vaccination. Subset defined: HCoV-OC43 spike overlapping peptide pool stimulation. CDR3 coding DNA: TGTGCCAGTAGGGTAGCGGGGCAAGAGACCCAGTACTTC. Its protein product is CASRVAGQETQYF. The full variable domain, its missing parts supplied by reference TRBV19 and TRBJ2-5, is DGGITQSPKYLFRKEGQNVTLSCEQNLNHDAMYWYRQDPGQGLRLIYYSQIVNDFQKGDIAEGYSVSREKKESFPLTVTSAQKNPTAFYLCASRVAGQETQYFGPGTRLLVL.